Following are 3 T cell receptor beta chains from one sample sequenced in a study of T-cell memory formation after mild COVID-19. In TCRdb, the 5' RACE reads were re-called with MiXCR into one record per CDR3 protein. The repertoire holds approximately 290,000 distinct CDR3 sequences, with 8% to 10% as singletons. The specimen was PBMCs or a T cell subset sorted from them (not recorded which). All receptors come from a man in his late teens or twenties who had mild COVID-19 (a few samples of this study predate the infection). Cell type and time point are not known.

The table lists this clonotype with many counts. CDR3 nucleotide sequence: TGTGCCAGCAGCTTAGCGGGAGCGGGGGGGCCGGGTACGCAGTATTTT. Translated: CASSLAGAGGPGTQYF. The rearrangement uses TRBV7-2 and TRBJ2-3, with 10 bases matching TRBD2. With V trimmed by 0 bases and J by 8 bases, 8 bases remained unmatched. Per germline, CDR1 SGHTA and CDR2 FQGNSA. The CDR3 runs to 16 residues.

This clonotype was detected only a few times. V and J are TRBV28 and TRBJ1-4, with D possibly TRBD1 on 5 matching bases. V lost 6 bases and J 4 bases, leaving 15 bases between the germline ends. CDR1 is MDHEN, CDR2 SYDVKM, per germline. This CDR3 spans 15 amino acids. The CDR3 nucleotides read TGTGCCAGCAGCCCCTCGGGGGAGGGTAATGAAAAACTGTTTTTT. It yields the protein CASSPSGEGNEKLFF.

This clonotype was detected a few times. The chain joins TRBV10-1 to TRBJ2-2; a possible D gene is TRBD2 (6 bases). CDR1 is WNHNN and CDR2 is SYGVQD in the germline V gene (reference sequence). The length of the CDR3 is 16 residues. Trimming stripped 3 bases from V and 4 bases from J, with 15 bases between. The CDR3 loop is CASSDPGDPGTGELFF. Here the CDR3 DNA reads TGCGCCAGCAGTGATCCGGGGGACCCTGGCACCGGGGAGCTGTTTTTT.